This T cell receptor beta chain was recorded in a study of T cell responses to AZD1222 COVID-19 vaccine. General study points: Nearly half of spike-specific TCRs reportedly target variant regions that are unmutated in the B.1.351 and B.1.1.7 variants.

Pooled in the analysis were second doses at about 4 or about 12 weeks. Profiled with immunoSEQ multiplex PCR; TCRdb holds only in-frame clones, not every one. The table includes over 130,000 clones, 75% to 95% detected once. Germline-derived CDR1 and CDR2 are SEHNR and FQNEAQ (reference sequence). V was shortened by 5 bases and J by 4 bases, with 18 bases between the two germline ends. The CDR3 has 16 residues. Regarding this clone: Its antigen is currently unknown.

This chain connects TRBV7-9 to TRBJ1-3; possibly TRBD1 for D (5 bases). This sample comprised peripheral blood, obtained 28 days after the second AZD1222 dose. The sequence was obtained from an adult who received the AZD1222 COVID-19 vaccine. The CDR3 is CASSPLDQRTGNTIYF. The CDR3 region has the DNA TGTGCCAGCAGCCCCCTGGACCAGCGGACAGGAAACACCATATATTTT.